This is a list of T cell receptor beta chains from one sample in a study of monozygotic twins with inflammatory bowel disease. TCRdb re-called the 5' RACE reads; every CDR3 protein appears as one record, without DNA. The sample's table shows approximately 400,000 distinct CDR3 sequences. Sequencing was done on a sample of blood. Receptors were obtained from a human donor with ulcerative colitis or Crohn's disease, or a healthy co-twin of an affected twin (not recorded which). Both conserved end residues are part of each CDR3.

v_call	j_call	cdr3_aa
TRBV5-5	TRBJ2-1	CASGRRGSGVNEQFF
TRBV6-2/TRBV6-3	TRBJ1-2	CASSYSNRVYGYTF
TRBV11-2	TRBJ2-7	CASSSLAGESYEQYF
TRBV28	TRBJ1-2	CASRTVGDYGYTF
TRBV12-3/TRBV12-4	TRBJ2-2	CASSSSMGGSNTGELFF
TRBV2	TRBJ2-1	CASSALGDNEQFF
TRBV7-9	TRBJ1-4	CASSFVGEKLFF
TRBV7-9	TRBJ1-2	CASSGGHLSYGYTF
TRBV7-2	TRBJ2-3	CASSPEVAGGGLDTQYF
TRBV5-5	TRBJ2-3	CASSLRQTSTDTQYF
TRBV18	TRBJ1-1	CASSPRQGFDTEAFF
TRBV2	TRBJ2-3	CASSVGQADTQYF
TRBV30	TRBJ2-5	CAWTDPFGETQYF
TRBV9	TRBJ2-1	CASSVGPGLAGNNEQFF
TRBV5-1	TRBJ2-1	CASSLGGGTSSYNEQFF
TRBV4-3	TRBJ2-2	CASSQGSIANTGELFF
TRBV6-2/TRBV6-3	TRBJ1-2	CASSTPDRPMYGYTF